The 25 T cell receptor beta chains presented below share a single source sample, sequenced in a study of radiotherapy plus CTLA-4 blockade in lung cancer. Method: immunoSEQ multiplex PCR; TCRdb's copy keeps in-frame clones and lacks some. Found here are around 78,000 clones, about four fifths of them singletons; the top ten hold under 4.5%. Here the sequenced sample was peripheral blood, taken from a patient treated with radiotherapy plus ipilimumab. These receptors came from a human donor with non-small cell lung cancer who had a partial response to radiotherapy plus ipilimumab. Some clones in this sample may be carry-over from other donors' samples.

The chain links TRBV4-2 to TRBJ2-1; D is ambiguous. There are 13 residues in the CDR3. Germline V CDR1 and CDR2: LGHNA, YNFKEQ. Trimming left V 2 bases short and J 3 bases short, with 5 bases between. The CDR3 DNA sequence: TGTGCCAGCAGCCAACTCGGCTACAATGAGCAGTTCTTC. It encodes CASSQLGYNEQFF.

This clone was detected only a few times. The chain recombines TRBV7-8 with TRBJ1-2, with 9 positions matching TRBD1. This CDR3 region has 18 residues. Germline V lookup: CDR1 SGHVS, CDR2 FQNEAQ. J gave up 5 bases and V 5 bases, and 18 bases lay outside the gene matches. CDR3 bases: TGTGCCAGCAGCCCCTCCGGCGACAGGGGGTCCCTTCTATATGGCTACACCTTC. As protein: CASSPSGDRGSLLYGYTF.

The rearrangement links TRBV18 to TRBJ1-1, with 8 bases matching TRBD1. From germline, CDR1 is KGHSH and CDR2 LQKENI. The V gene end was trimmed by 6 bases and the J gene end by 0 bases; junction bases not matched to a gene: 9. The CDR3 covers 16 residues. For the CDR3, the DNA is TGTGCCAGCTCTCCTGGACAGGGACGAATGAACACTGAAGCTTTCTTT. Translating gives CASSPGQGRMNTEAFF.

The CDR3 sequence is CASSGTGKITDTQYF. The CDR3, as DNA: TGTGCCAGCAGCGGAACGGGAAAAATAACGGATACGCAGTATTTT. The chain is built from TRBV7-2 and TRBJ2-3, with D maybe TRBD2 (5 bases). Germline-derived CDR1 and CDR2 are SGHTA and FQGNSA. CDR3 length: 15 amino acids. With 5 bases removed from V and 6 bases from J, the gap between germline ends came to 18 bases.

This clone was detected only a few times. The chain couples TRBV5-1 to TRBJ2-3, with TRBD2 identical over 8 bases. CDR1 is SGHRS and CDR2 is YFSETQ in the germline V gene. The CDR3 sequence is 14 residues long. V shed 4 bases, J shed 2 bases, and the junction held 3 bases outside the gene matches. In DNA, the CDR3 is TGCGCCAGCAGCAAAGCGGGGGACACAGATACGCAGTATTTT. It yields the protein CASSKAGDTDTQYF. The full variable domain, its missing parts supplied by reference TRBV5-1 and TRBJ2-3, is KAGVTQTPRYLIKTRGQQVTLSCSPISGHRSVSWYQQTPGQGLQFLFEYFSETQRNKGNFPGRFSGRQFSNSRSEMNVSTLELGDSALYLCASSKAGDTDTQYFGPGTRLTVL.

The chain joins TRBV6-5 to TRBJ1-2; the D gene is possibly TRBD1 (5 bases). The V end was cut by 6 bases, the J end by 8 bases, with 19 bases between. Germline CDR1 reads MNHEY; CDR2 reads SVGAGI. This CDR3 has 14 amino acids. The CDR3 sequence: CASRAGGVEGGYTF. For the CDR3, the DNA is TGTGCCAGCAGGGCCGGGGGGGTCGAAGGAGGCTACACCTTC.

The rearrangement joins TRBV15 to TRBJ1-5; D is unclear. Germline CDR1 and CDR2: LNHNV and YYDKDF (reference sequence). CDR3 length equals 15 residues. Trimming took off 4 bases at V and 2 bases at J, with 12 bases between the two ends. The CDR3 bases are TGTGCCACCAGCATGCGACTCGCGGGCAATCAGCCCCAGCATTTT. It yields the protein CATSMRLAGNQPQHF.

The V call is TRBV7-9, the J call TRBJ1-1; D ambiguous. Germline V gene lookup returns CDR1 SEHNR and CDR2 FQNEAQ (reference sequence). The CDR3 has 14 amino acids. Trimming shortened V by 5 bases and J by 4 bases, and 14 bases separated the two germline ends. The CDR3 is CASSPIGEGTEAFF. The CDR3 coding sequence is TGTGCCAGCAGCCCCATCGGGGAAGGCACTGAAGCTTTCTTT.

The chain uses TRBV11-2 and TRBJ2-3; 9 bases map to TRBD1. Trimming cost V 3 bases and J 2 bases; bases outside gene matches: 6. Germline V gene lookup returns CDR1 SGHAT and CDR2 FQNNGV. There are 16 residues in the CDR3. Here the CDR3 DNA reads TGTGCCAGCAGCTTCGGAGGACAGGGGAACACAGATACGCAGTATTTT. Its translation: CASSFGGQGNTDTQYF.

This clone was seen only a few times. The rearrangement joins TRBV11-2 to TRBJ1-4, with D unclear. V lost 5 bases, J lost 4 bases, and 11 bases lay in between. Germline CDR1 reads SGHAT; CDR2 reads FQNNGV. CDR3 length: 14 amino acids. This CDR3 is CASSPDTFNEKLFF. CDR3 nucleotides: TGTGCCAGCAGCCCCGACACATTTAATGAAAAACTGTTTTTT.

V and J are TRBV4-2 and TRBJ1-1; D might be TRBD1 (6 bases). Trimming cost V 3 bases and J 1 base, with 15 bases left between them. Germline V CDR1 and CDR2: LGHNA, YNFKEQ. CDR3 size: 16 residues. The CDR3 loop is CASSQETGTPNTEAFF. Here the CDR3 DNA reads TGTGCCAGCAGCCAGGAAACCGGGACACCGAACACTGAAGCTTTCTTT.

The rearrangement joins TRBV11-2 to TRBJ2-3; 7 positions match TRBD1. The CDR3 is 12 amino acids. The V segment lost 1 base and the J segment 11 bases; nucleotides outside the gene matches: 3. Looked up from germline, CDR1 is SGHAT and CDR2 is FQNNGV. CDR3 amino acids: CASSLGQGRQYF. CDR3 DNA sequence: TGTGCCAGCAGCTTAGGACAGGGAAGGCAGTATTTT.

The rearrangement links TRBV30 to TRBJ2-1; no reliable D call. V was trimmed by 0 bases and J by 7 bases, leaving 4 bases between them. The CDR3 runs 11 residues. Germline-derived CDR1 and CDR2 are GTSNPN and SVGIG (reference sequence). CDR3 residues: CAWSVQNEQFF. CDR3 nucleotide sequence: TGTGCCTGGAGTGTACAAAATGAGCAGTTCTTC.

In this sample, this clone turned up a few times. CDR3 nucleotide sequence: TGTGCCAGCAGCTTAGACAGGGTGGAGTTACTGTTTTTT. Amino acids: CASSLDRVELLFF. The rearrangement joins TRBV28 to TRBJ1-4, with 7 bases lining up with TRBD1. Germline CDR1 reads MDHEN; CDR2 reads SYDVKM. The V gene end was trimmed by 6 bases and the J gene end by 13 bases; junction bases not matched to a gene: 11. The CDR3 has 13 residues.

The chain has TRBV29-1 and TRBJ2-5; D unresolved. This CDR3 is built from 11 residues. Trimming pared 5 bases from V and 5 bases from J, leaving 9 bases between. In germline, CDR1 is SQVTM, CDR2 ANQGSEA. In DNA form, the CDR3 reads TGCAGCGTTTCAGATTCCGAGACCCAGTACTTC. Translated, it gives CSVSDSETQYF.

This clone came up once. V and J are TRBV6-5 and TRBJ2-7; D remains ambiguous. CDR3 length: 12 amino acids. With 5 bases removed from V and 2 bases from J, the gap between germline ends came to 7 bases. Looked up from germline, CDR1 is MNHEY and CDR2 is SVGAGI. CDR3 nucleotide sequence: TGTGCCAGCAGTGAACCTACCTACGAGCAGTACTTC. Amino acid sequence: CASSEPTYEQYF.

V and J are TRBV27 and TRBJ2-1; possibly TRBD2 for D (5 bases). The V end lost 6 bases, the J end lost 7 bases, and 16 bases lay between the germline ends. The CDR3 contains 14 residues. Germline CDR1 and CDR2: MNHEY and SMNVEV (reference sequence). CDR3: CASRGRTSRNEQFF. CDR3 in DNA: TGTGCCAGCAGAGGCAGAACTAGTAGGAATGAGCAGTTCTTC.

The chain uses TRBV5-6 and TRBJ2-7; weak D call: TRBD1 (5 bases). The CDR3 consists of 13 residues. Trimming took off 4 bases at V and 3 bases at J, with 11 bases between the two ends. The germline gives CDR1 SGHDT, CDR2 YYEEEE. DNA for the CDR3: TGTGCCAGCAGCCTCCAGGGTGGCTACGAGCAGTACTTC. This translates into CASSLQGGYEQYF.

This CDR3 reads CAWTGLASNEQFF. CDR3 sequence (DNA): TGTGCCTGGACAGGACTAGCGTCCAATGAGCAGTTCTTC. The V gene is TRBV30, the J gene TRBJ2-1; 9 bases align to TRBD2. CDR1 and CDR2 (germline): GTSNPN, SVGIG (reference sequence). V was pared by 4 bases and J by 6 bases, with 4 bases of the junction left unmatched. CDR3 length: 13 residues. Combining the CDR3 with reference TRBV30 and TRBJ2-1 gives the whole variable domain SQTIHQWPATLVQPVGSPLSLECTVEGTSNPNLYWYRQAAGRGLQLLFYSVGIGQISSEVPQNLSASRPQDRQFILSSKKLLLSDSGFYLCAWTGLASNEQFFGPGTRLTVL.

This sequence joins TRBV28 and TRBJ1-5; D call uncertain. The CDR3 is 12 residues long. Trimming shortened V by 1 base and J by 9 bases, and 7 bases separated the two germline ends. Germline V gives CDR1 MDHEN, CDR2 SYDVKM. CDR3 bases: TGTGCCAGCAGTTTATTGCGGGGGCCCCAGCATTTT. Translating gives CASSLLRGPQHF.

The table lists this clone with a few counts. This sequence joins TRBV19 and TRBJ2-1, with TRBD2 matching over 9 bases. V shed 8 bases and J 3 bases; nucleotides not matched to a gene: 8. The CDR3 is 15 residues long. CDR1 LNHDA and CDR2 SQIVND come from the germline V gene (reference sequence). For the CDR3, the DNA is TGTGCCAGTTCTCGCCTAGCGGGGTTCTACAATGAGCAGTTCTTC. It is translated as CASSRLAGFYNEQFF.

CDR3 protein: CASSLVEGGIADTQYF. In DNA, the CDR3 is TGCGCCAGCAGCTTGGTTGAGGGGGGGATCGCAGATACGCAGTATTTT. The chain uses TRBV5-1 and TRBJ2-3; TRBD2 might be the D (7 bases). Trimming took 0 bases from V and 4 from J, leaving 15 bases between them. The CDR3 consists of 16 residues. Germline-derived CDR1 and CDR2 are SGHRS and YFSETQ.

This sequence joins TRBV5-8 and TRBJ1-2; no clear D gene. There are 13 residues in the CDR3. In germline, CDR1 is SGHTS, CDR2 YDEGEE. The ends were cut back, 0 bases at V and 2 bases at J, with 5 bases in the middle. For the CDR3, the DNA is TGTGCCAGCAGCTTGGACTCAAACTATGGCTACACCTTC. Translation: CASSLDSNYGYTF.

CDR3 loop: CASRLDRGGDNEQFF. The CDR3 DNA reads as TGTGCCAGCAGACTAGACAGGGGTGGTGACAATGAGCAGTTCTTC. This sequence joins TRBV2 and TRBJ2-1, with 8 bases that match TRBD1. The CDR3 extends over 15 amino acids. V lost 6 bases, J lost 5 bases, and 9 bases stayed unmatched. Per the germline V gene, CDR1 is SNHLY and CDR2 is FYNNEI.

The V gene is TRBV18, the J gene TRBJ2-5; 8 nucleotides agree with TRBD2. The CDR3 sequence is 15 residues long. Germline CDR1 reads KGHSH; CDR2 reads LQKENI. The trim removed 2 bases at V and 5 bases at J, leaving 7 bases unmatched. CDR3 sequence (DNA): TGTGCCAGCTCACCAAGGACTAGCTTGCAGGAGACCCAGTACTTC. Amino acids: CASSPRTSLQETQYF.